The present T cell receptor (beta chain) was sequenced within a study of control samples from healthy donors and cancer patients. Here immunoSEQ multiplex PCR was the method, and the copy in TCRdb shows in-frame clones only, minus some. This table has roughly 120,000 clones, around 88% appearing once. In germline, CDR1 is KGHSH, CDR2 LQKENI. Trimming took off 5 bases at V and 1 base at J, with 14 bases between the two ends. The CDR3 is 15 residues long. The specimen was blood. The clonotype was recovered from a man aged 40-50 years in good health. The chain recombines TRBV18 with TRBJ2-5, with D perhaps TRBD1 (6 bases). The CDR3: CASSKTGPLQETQYF. In nucleotides, the CDR3 is TGTGCCAGCTCAAAGACAGGACCCCTCCAAGAGACCCAGTACTTC. Supplemented by reference TRBV18 and TRBJ2-5, the full variable domain reads NAGVMQNPRHLVRRRGQEARLRCSPMKGHSHVYWYRQLPEEGLKFMVYLQKENIIDESGMPKERFSAEFPKEGPSILRIQQVVRGDSAAYFCASSKTGPLQETQYFGPGTRLLVL.